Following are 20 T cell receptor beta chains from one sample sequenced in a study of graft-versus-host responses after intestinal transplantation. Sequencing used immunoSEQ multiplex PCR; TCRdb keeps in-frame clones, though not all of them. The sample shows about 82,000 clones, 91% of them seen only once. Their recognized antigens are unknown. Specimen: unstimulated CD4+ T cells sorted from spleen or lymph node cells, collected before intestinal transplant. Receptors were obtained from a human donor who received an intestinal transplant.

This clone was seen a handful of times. The CDR3: CASSRDSGNTIYF. The CDR3 bases are TGTGCCAGCAGTCGGGACTCTGGAAACACCATATATTTT. This chain joins TRBV2 and TRBJ1-3; D is uncertain. Per the germline V gene, CDR1 is SNHLY and CDR2 is FYNNEI. The CDR3 contains 13 residues. Trimming shortened V by 5 bases and J by 0 bases, and 5 bases separated the two germline ends.

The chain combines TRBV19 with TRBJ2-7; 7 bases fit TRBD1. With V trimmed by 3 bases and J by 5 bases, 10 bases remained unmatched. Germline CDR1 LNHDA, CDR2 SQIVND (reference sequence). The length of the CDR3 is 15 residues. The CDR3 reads CASSISPDRADEQYF. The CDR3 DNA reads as TGTGCCAGTAGTATCTCCCCCGACAGGGCTGACGAGCAGTACTTC.

As DNA, the CDR3 is TGCGCCAGCAGCTTGGAGGCAGGGGTAAGAGATGGCTACACCTTC. Encoded protein: CASSLEAGVRDGYTF. The chain couples TRBV5-1 to TRBJ1-2; TRBD1 might be the D (6 bases). V was pared by 0 bases and J by 6 bases, with 15 bases between. Germline V CDR1 and CDR2: SGHRS, YFSETQ. This CDR3 has 15 amino acids. Complete variable domain (other parts from reference TRBV5-1 and TRBJ1-2): KAGVTQTPRYLIKTRGQQVTLSCSPISGHRSVSWYQQTPGQGLQFLFEYFSETQRNKGNFPGRFSGRQFSNSRSEMNVSTLELGDSALYLCASSLEAGVRDGYTFGSGTRLTVV.

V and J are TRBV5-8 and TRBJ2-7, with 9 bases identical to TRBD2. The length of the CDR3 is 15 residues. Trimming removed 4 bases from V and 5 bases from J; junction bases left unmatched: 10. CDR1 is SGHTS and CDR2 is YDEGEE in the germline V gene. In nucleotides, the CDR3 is TGTGCCAGCAGCCCGGGGGCGGGGGGGCCGGACGAGCAGTACTTC. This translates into CASSPGAGGPDEQYF.

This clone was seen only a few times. Here the CDR3 DNA reads TGCGCCAGCAGCCAAGGTCGGACAGTTTTAAATGAAAAACTGTTTTTT. Translation: CASSQGRTVLNEKLFF. The chain recombines TRBV4-3 with TRBJ1-4, with D tentatively TRBD1 (6 bases). The CDR3 runs 16 residues. Germline CDR1 reads LGHNA; CDR2 reads YSLEER. V gave up 1 base and J gave up 5 bases, with 14 bases separating them.

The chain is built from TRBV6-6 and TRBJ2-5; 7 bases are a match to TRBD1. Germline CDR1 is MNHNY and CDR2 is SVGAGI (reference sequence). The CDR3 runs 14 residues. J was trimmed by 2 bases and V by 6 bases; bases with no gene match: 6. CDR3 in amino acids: CASRWTGIQETQYF. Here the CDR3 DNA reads TGTGCCAGCAGGTGGACAGGAATACAAGAGACCCAGTACTTC.

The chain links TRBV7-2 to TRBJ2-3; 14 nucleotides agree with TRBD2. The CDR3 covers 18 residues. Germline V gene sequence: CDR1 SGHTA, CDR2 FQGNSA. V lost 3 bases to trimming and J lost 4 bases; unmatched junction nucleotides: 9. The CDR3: CASSLTSGGAGAADTQYF. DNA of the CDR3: TGTGCCAGCAGCTTGACTAGCGGGGGGGCTGGTGCGGCAGATACGCAGTATTTT.

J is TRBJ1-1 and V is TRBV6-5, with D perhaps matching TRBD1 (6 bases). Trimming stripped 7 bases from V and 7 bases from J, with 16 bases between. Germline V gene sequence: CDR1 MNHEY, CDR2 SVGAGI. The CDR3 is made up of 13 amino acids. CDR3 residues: CASNLYPDSEAFF. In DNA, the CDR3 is TGTGCCAGCAACCTATACCCGGACAGTGAAGCTTTCTTT.

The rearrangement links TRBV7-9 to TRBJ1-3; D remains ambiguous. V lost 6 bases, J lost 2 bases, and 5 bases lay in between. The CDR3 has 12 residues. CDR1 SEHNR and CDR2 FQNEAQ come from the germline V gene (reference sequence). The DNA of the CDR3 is TGTGCCAGCAGTACGGCTGGAAACACCATATATTTT. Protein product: CASSTAGNTIYF.

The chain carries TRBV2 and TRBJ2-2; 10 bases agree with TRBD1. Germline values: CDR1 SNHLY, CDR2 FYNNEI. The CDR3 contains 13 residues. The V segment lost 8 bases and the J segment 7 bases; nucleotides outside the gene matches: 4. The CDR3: CASWTGGIGELFF. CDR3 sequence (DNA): TGTGCCAGCTGGACAGGGGGGATCGGGGAGCTGTTTTTT.

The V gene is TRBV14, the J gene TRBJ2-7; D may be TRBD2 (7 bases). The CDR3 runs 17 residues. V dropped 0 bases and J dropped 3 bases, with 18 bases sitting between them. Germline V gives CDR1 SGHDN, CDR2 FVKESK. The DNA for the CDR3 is TGTGCCAGCAGCCAAGAATGGGGAACAGCGGGACACTACGAGCAGTACTTC. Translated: CASSQEWGTAGHYEQYF.

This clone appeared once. The chain's CDR3 is CASSTSSNIPSYEQYF. DNA of the CDR3: TGTGCCAGTAGTACCTCTTCCAACATCCCCTCCTACGAGCAGTACTTC. The chain links TRBV19 to TRBJ2-7; D not certain. The germline gives CDR1 LNHDA, CDR2 SQIVND (reference sequence). The CDR3 has 16 residues. V was shortened by 4 bases and J by 0 bases, with 16 bases between the two germline ends.

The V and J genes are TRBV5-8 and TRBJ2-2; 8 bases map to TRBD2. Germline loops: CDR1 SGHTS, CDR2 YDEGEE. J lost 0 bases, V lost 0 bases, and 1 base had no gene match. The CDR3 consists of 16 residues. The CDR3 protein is CASSLAGGANTGELFF. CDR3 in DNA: TGTGCCAGCAGCTTGGCCGGGGGGGCGAACACCGGGGAGCTGTTTTTT.

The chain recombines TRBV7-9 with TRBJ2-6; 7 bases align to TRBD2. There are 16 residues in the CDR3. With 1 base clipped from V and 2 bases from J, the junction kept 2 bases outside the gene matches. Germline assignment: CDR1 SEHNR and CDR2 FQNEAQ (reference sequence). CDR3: CASSLVRGAGANVLTF. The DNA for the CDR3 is TGTGCCAGCAGCTTAGTCCGGGGGGCTGGGGCCAACGTCCTGACTTTC.

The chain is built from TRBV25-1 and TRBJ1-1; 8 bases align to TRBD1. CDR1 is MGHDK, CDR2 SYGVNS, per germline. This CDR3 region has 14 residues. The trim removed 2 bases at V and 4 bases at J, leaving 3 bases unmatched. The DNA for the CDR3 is TGTGCCAGCAGTGAACAGGGGGCCGGCACTGAAGCTTTCTTT. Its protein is CASSEQGAGTEAFF.

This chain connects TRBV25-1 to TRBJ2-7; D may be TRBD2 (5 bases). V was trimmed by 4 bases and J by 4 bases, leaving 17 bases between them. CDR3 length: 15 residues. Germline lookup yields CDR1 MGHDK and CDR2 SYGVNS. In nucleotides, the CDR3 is TGTGCCAGCAGTGCTAAGGGAGAGGGTCGGTACGAGCAGTACTTC. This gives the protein CASSAKGEGRYEQYF.

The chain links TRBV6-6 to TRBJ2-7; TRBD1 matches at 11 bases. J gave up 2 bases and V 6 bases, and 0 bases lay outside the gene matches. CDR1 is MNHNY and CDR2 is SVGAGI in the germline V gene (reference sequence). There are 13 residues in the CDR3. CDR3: CASRGQGAYEQYF. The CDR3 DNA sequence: TGTGCCAGCAGGGGACAGGGGGCCTACGAGCAGTACTTC.

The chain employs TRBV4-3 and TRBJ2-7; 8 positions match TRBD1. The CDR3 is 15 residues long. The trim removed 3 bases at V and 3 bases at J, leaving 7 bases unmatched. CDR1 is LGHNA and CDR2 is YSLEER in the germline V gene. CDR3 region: CASSQLNRGDYEQYF. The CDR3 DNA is TGCGCCAGCAGCCAGTTAAACAGGGGGGACTACGAGCAGTACTTC.

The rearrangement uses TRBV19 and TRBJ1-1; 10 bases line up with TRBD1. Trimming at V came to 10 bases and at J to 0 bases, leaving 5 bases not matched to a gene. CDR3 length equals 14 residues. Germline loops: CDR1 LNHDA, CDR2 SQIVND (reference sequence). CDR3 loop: CATRTGGVNTEAFF. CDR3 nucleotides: TGTGCCACCCGGACAGGGGGGGTGAACACTGAAGCTTTCTTT.

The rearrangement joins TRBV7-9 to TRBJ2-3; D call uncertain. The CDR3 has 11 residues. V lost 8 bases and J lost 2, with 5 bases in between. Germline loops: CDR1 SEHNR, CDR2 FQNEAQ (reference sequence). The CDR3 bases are TGTGCCAGCCCCTCCACAGATACGCAGTATTTT. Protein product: CASPSTDTQYF.